Following are 18 T cell receptor beta chains from one sample sequenced in a study of T cells in women clearing cervical HPV infection. TCRdb's table, derived via immunoSEQ multiplex PCR, lists solely in-frame clones and lacks some. The sample totals around 23,000 clones. Sequencing was performed on blood buffy coat. The source of these receptors is a woman aged 18 to 75 with a cervical HPV16 infection that either progressed to CIN3+ or cleared (not recorded which).

Turning to this clone: Coverage ceases 3 residues before the CDR3 finishes, and the germline J gene fills in the end. The V gene is TRBV19, the J gene TRBJ1-1; 9 bases match TRBD1. After removal of 4 bases from V and 0 bases from J, the junction contained 0 bases not matched to a gene. CDR1 LNHDA and CDR2 SQIVND come from the germline V gene (reference sequence). The CDR3 has 14 residues. The sequenced CDR3 bases are TGTGCCAGTAGTAGGACAGGGGTGAACACTGAA. Amino acids: CASSRTGVNTE. The whole CDR3 is CASSRTGVNTEAFF.

Turning to this clone: The read stops 3 residues short of the end of the CDR3; the missing end is completed from the germline J gene. The chain is built from TRBV10-3 and TRBJ2-7; a possible D gene is TRBD2 (6 bases). CDR3 length: 13 residues. The V and J ends lost 8 bases and 4 bases respectively, with 15 bases between them. Germline loops: CDR1 ENHRY, CDR2 SYGVKD. CDR3 DNA, as far as it was read: TGTGCCATCTGGGACTCTACAATTTACGAG. Translation gives CAIWDSTIYE. In full, the CDR3 reads CAIWDSTIYEQYF.

Points on this clone: The CDR3 goes on 3 residues after the read ends, and that part is filled in from the germline J gene. This chain uses TRBV30 with TRBJ1-3, with D unresolved. Germline CDR1 is GTSNPN and CDR2 is SVGIG (reference sequence). V lost 0 bases and J 0 bases, leaving 6 bases between the germline ends. This CDR3 has 14 residues. Partial CDR3 DNA: TGTGCCTGGAGTGTACATATCTCTGGAAACACC. Its translation is CAWSVHISGNT. The CDR3 reads in full as CAWSVHISGNTIYF. Variable domain in full (rest from reference TRBV30 and TRBJ1-3): SQTIHQWPATLVQPVGSPLSLECTVEGTSNPNLYWYRQAAGRGLQLLFYSVGIGQISSEVPQNLSASRPQDRQFILSSKKLLLSDSGFYLCAWSVHISGNTIYFGEGSWLTVV.

Points on this clone: Read data end 3 residues before the CDR3 end; the end is taken from the germline J gene. The rearrangement uses TRBV19 and TRBJ2-4; TRBD1 agrees at 12 bases. The ends lost 9 bases at V and 0 bases at J; junction bases unmatched: 6. CDR3 length equals 16 residues. Germline-derived CDR1 and CDR2 are LNHDA and SQIVND (reference sequence). The CDR3 sequence is CASRDRGRGAKNIQYF. The covered CDR3 bases are TGTGCCAGCAGGGACAGGGGGCGAGGAGCCAAAAACATT.

Comments on this clone: The missing CDR3 end, 3 residues past where the read stops, is filled in from the germline J gene. The J gene is TRBJ1-2, the V gene TRBV2; 9 nucleotides line up with TRBD1. Germline CDR1 is SNHLY and CDR2 is FYNNEI. CDR3 length: 14 amino acids. With 6 bases clipped from V and 4 bases from J, the junction kept 6 bases outside the gene matches. The covered CDR3 bases are TGTGCCAGCAGCCCGGGACAGGGATCCTATGGC. Protein product: CASSPGQGSYG. The full CDR3 reads CASSPGQGSYGYTF.

About this clone: The read falls 3 residues short of the CDR3 end, and the missing part is taken from the germline J gene. This sequence joins TRBV5-1 and TRBJ2-5; a weak D match, TRBD1 (6 bases). Germline V CDR1 and CDR2: SGHRS, YFSETQ. This CDR3 spans 15 amino acids. CDR3 DNA, as far as it was read: TGCGCCAGCAGTGTAGGGGGTTTCGGCACAGATACC. Amino acids: CASSVGGFGTDT. The entire CDR3 is CASSVGGFGTDTQYF. Combining the CDR3 with reference TRBV5-1 and TRBJ2-5 gives the whole variable domain KAGVTQTPRYLIKTRGQQVTLSCSPISGHRSVSWYQQTPGQGLQFLFEYFSETQRNKGNFPGRFSGRQFSNSRSEMNVSTLELGDSALYLCASSVGGFGTDTQYFGPGTRLLVL.

Remarks on this clone: The read halts 3 residues ahead of the CDR3 end, with the missing end drawn from the germline J gene. The V call is TRBV29-1, the J call TRBJ2-5, with 7 bases fitting TRBD1. V shed 5 bases, J shed 3 bases, and the junction held 9 bases outside the gene matches. CDR1 SQVTM and CDR2 ANQGSEA come from the germline V gene. There are 14 residues in the CDR3. CDR3 in amino acids: CSVFGGQLKETQYF. CDR3 DNA (partial): TGCAGCGTTTTTGGGGGACAGTTAAAAGAGACC.

The sequenced part of the CDR3 DNA is TGTGCCAGCAGCTTACAGGAGTCGATATACCATGGC. Its protein product is CASSLQESIYHG. The full CDR3 is CASSLQESIYHGYTF. The chain employs TRBV5-4 and TRBJ1-2, with D perhaps TRBD1 (5 bases). The CDR3 end is not reached by the read, which stops 3 residues before it; the germline J gene fills it in. Trimming pared 2 bases from V and 6 bases from J, leaving 17 bases between. The V gene's germline CDR1 is SGHNT and CDR2 YYREEE (reference sequence). The CDR3 contains 15 residues.

CDR3 DNA (partial): TGTGCCTGGAGTGCCCCGGGCGGGAACCCTGGAAACACC. Residues: CAWSAPGGNPGNT. The full CDR3 reads CAWSAPGGNPGNTIYF. This sequence joins TRBV30 and TRBJ1-3; D gene ambiguous. Read coverage stops 3 residues before the CDR3 terminus; the germline J gene supplies the remainder. Trimming removed 1 base at V and 2 bases at J, with 15 bases between. CDR3 length: 16 residues. Germline CDR1 GTSNPN, CDR2 SVGIG (reference sequence).

Worth noting for this clone: The read falls 3 residues short of the CDR3 end, and the missing part is taken from the germline J gene. J is TRBJ1-2 and V is TRBV30; D is unclear. V lost 7 bases and J 4 bases, leaving 7 bases between the germline ends. Germline assignment: CDR1 GTSNPN and CDR2 SVGIG (reference sequence). The CDR3 extends over 10 amino acids. CDR3 bases read: TGTGCCTACAGCTCCTATGGC. Amino acid sequence: CAYSSYG. Given in full, the CDR3 is CAYSSYGYTF. The full variable domain, its missing parts supplied by reference TRBV30 and TRBJ1-2, is SQTIHQWPATLVQPVGSPLSLECTVEGTSNPNLYWYRQAAGRGLQLLFYSVGIGQISSEVPQNLSASRPQDRQFILSSKKLLLSDSGFYLCAYSSYGYTFGSGTRLTVV.

Details on this clone: At one end the junction does not follow the germline gene, possibly because of a read error. The CDR3 end lies 3 residues beyond the end of the read and is filled in from the germline J gene. Within the sample, other DNA sequences also encode this same CDR3. The chain is built from TRBV19 and TRBJ1-3; a weak D match, TRBD1 (5 bases). This CDR3 is 15 amino acids long. Germline loops: CDR1 LNHDA, CDR2 SQIVND (reference sequence). The covered CDR3 bases are TGTGCCAGTAGTAAACAGGCCATCTCTGGAAACACG. Translation gives CASSKQAISGNT. The full-length CDR3 reads as CASSKQAISGNTIYF.

Concerning this clone itself: The missing CDR3 end, 3 residues past where the read stops, is filled in from the germline J gene. V gene TRBV11-2 combines with J gene TRBJ1-2, with 7 bases aligning to TRBD1. Germline V gene lookup returns CDR1 SGHAT and CDR2 FQNNGV. The CDR3 has 13 residues. This CDR3 is CASSPRQGRGYTF. The part of the CDR3 DNA that was read is TGTGCCAGCAGCCCAAGACAGGGTCGGGGC. Looking up the rest from reference TRBV11-2 and TRBJ1-2 gives the full variable domain: EAGVAQSPRYKIIEKRQSVAFWCNPISGHATLYWYQQILGQGPKLLIQFQNNGVVDDSQLPKDRFSAERLKGVDSTLKIQPAKLEDSAVYLCASSPRQGRGYTFGSGTRLTVV.

A remark on this clone: The junction departs from the called germline gene at one end, perhaps through a read error. The read ends 3 residues shy of where the CDR3 ends; the end is completed using the germline J gene. This sample also contains other DNA sequences that code for the same CDR3. The chain combines TRBV6-1 with TRBJ1-3, with a possible D match to TRBD1 (5 bases). The CDR3 has 16 amino acids. CDR1 is MNHNS and CDR2 is SASEGT in the germline V gene. Incomplete CDR3 DNA: TGTGCCAGCAGTGAAGTAGCAGGGTACTCTGGAAACACG. Protein product: CASSEVAGYSGNT. The entire CDR3 is CASSEVAGYSGNTIYF.

On this clone: Within the sample, other DNA sequences also encode this same CDR3. The covered CDR3 bases are TGTGCCAGTAGTATAATGCCGGGACAGGTCCCCCGAGGAAACACC. As protein: CASSIMPGQVPRGNT. In full, the CDR3 reads CASSIMPGQVPRGNTIYF. J is TRBJ1-3 and V is TRBV19; TRBD1 matches 8 bases. The CDR3 is cut off 3 residues early in the read; its end comes from the germline J gene. V trimming: 2 bases; J trimming: 4 bases; junction bases outside the gene matches: 13. CDR3 length: 18 amino acids. Germline values: CDR1 LNHDA, CDR2 SQIVND (reference sequence).

As to this clone: The CDR3 end is not reached by the read, which stops 3 residues before it; the germline J gene fills it in. This chain joins TRBV12-3 or TRBV12-4 and TRBJ1-1; 8 nucleotides match TRBD1. The CDR3 extends over 11 amino acids. This chain's CDR3 is CASSRTGEAFF. CDR3 DNA (partial): TGTGCCAGCAGTCGGACAGGGGAA.

As for this clone: Read sequence stops 3 residues before the CDR3 end, and the germline J gene provides the missing end. The chain uses TRBV7-3 and TRBJ2-1; TRBD2 is a possible D gene (7 bases). The CDR3 totals 17 residues. Trimming removed 0 bases at V and 0 bases at J, with 12 bases between. Looked up from germline, CDR1 is SGHTA and CDR2 is FQGTGA. CDR3 DNA, as far as it was read: TGTGCCAGCAGCTTAACCGGGGGGCCCAGCTCCTACAATGAG. Translated, it gives CASSLTGGPSSYNE. The entire CDR3 protein is CASSLTGGPSSYNEQFF. The full variable domain, in which reference TRBV7-3 and TRBJ2-1 provide the parts outside the CDR3, is GAGVSQTPSNKVTEKGKYVELRCDPISGHTALYWYRQSLGQGPEFLIYFQGTGAADDSGLPNDRFFAVRPEGSVSTLKIQRTERGDSAVYLCASSLTGGPSSYNEQFFGPGTRLTVL.

A remark on this clone: The CDR3 end is not reached by the read, which stops 3 residues before it; the germline J gene fills it in. The chain combines TRBV18 with TRBJ2-3, with TRBD2 identical over 7 bases. Germline lookup yields CDR1 KGHSH and CDR2 LQKENI. The CDR3 covers 15 residues. The V gene end was trimmed by 6 bases and the J gene end by 0 bases; junction bases not matched to a gene: 6. The CDR3 reads CASSTSGDSTDTQYF. The sequenced part of the CDR3 DNA is TGTGCCAGCTCTACAAGCGGGGATAGCACAGATACG.

Comment on this clone: With the read ending 3 residues before the CDR3 end, the germline J gene is used to fill in that end. The chain is built from TRBV30 and TRBJ2-2; 7 bases agree with TRBD1. The CDR3 loop spans 14 amino acids. The germline V gene has CDR1 GTSNPN and CDR2 SVGIG (reference sequence). The CDR3: CAWRRGGDNEKLFF. CDR3 bases read: TGTGCCTGGAGAAGAGGGGGCGATAATGAAAAG.